This entry lists 4 T cell receptor beta chains sequenced from one sample in a study of blood T cell repertoires in COVID-19. The assay was immunoSEQ multiplex PCR, and TCRdb's table has in-frame clones only and misses some. The sample carries approximately 190,000 clones, roughly nine tenths recorded once. The sequencing input was peripheral blood. Receptors originate from a man in his sixties or seventies with active or convalescent COVID-19.

This clone was found once. V gene TRBV9 combines with J gene TRBJ2-7, with 10 bases aligning to TRBD2. This CDR3 is 14 amino acids long. Trimming took 5 bases from V and 2 from J; bases not matched to a gene: 4. CDR1 is SGDLS and CDR2 is YYNGEE in the germline V gene. In DNA, the CDR3 is TGTGCCAGCAGTGAAAGCGGGAGGGCCTACGAGCAGTACTTC. Translated, it gives CASSESGRAYEQYF.

V usage is TRBV28 and J usage is TRBJ2-3; TRBD1 matches at 8 bases. Germline trimming cut 2 bases from V and 4 bases from J; bases unmatched to any gene: 8. The CDR3 totals 16 residues. Germline CDR1 and CDR2: MDHEN and SYDVKM. CDR3 amino acids: CASSLGGRGRSDTQYF. DNA for the CDR3: TGTGCCAGCAGTTTAGGGGGCAGGGGGCGTTCAGATACGCAGTATTTT.

The chain recombines TRBV7-2 with TRBJ2-4, with 7 bases lining up with TRBD2. V shed 5 bases and J 8 bases; nucleotides not matched to a gene: 3. Germline V gives CDR1 SGHTA, CDR2 FQGNSA. CDR3 length: 12 residues. Here the CDR3 reads CASSRGGDIQYF. The CDR3 coding sequence is TGTGCCAGCAGCCGGGGAGGGGACATTCAGTACTTC.

This sequence joins TRBV9 and TRBJ2-2; unclear D gene. V was pared by 0 bases and J by 7 bases, with 7 bases between. The CDR3 covers 13 residues. Germline V CDR1 and CDR2: SGDLS, YYNGEE. The DNA of the CDR3 is TGTGCCAGCAGCGTAGACCCCAGCGGGGAGCTGTTTTTT. This translates into CASSVDPSGELFF.